This T cell receptor beta chain was documented in a study of graft-versus-host responses after intestinal transplantation. Study in general: Among the recipients, transplants were multivisceral, liver-intestinal, or isolated intestinal.

This clone was counted once. Its matching antigen is unknown. The data were produced by immunoSEQ multiplex PCR, yet TCRdb's version contains in-frame clones alone and is incomplete. Altogether about 110,000 clones are present, around 90% being singletons, with the ten largest covering approximately 0.25%. The V gene's germline CDR1 is LGHNA and CDR2 YNFKEQ. The length of the CDR3 is 15 residues. Sequencing used unstimulated CD4+ T cells sorted from spleen or lymph node cells, obtained before transplant. The receptor's source is a human donor who was the organ donor for an intestinal transplant. The V gene is TRBV4-2, the J gene TRBJ2-5; 8 bases line up with TRBD2. The J call is in doubt because the DNA end fits TRBJ2-7 better. CDR3 in amino acids: CASSQEGLDGYEQYF. The CDR3 coding sequence is TGTGCCAGCAGCCAAGAGGGACTAGATGGCTACGAGCAGTACTTC.